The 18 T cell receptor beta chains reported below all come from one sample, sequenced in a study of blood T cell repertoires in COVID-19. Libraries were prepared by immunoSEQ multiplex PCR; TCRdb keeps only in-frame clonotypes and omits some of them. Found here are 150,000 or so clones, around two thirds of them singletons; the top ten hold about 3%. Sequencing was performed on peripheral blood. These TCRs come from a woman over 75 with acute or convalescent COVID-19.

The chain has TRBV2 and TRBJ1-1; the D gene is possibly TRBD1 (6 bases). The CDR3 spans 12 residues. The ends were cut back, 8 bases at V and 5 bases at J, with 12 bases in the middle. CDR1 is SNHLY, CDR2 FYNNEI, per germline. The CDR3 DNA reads TGTGCCAGCGGCCGCAGGGGAACTGAAGCTTTCTTT. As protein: CASGRRGTEAFF.

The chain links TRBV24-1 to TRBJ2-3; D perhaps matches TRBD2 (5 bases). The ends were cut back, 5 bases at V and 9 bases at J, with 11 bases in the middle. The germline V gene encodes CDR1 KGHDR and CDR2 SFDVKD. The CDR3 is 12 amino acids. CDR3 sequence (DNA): TGTGCCACCAGTGTTTCGGGGAGCACGCAGTATTTT. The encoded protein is CATSVSGSTQYF.

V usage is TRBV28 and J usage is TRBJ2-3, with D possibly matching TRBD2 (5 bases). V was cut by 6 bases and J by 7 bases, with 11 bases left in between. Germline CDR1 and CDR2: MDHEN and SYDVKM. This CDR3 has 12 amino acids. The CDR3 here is CASSLLGNTQYF. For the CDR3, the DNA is TGTGCCAGCAGCTTACTAGGAAATACGCAGTATTTT.

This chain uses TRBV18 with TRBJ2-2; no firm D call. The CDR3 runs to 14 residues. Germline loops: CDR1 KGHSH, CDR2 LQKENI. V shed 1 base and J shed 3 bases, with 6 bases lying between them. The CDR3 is CASSPLPDTGELFF. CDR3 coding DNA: TGTGCCAGCTCACCACTCCCCGACACCGGGGAGCTGTTTTTT.

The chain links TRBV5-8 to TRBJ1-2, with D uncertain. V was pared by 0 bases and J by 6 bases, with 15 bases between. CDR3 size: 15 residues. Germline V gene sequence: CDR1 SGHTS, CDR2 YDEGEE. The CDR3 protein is CASSLVMGGVDGYTF. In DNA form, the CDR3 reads TGTGCCAGCAGCTTGGTCATGGGAGGAGTAGATGGCTACACCTTC.

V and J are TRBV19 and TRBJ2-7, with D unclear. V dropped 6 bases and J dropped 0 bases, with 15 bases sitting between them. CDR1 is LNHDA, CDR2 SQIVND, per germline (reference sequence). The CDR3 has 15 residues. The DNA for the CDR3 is TGTGCCAGTAGCCGTACGACACTGTCCTCCTACGAGCAGTACTTC. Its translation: CASSRTTLSSYEQYF.

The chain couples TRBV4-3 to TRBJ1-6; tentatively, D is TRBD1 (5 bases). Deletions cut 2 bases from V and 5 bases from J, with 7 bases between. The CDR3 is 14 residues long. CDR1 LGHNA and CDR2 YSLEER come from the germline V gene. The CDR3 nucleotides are TGCGCCAGCAGCCAACAGGGCCATAATTCACCCCTCCACTTT. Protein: CASSQQGHNSPLHF.

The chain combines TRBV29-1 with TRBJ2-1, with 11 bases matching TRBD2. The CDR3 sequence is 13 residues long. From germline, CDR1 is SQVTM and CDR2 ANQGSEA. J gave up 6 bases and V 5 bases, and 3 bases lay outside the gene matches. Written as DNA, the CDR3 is TGCAGCGTTAAGACTAGCGGGACCAATGAGCAGTTCTTC. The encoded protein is CSVKTSGTNEQFF.

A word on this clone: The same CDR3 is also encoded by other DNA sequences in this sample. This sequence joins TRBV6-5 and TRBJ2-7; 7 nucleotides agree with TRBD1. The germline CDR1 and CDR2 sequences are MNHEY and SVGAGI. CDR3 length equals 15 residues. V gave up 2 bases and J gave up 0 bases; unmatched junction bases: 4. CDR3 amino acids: CASSYGQAPSYEQYF. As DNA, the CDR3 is TGTGCCAGCAGTTACGGACAGGCACCCTCCTACGAGCAGTACTTC.

DNA for the CDR3: TGTGCCACCGCGGGGAACCCGGGACAGGGGATGAACACTGAAGCTTTCTTT. Its protein is CATAGNPGQGMNTEAFF. This chain links TRBV10-3 with TRBJ1-1; TRBD1 matches 10 bases. Per germline, CDR1 ENHRY and CDR2 SYGVKD. Trimming cost V 10 bases and J 0 bases; bases outside gene matches: 14. This CDR3 has 17 residues.

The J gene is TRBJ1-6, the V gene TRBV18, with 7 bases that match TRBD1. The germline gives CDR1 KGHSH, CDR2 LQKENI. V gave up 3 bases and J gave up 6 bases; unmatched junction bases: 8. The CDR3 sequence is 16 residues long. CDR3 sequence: CASSPAPGGINSPLHF. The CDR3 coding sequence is TGTGCCAGCTCACCGGCGCCAGGGGGGATTAATTCACCCCTCCACTTT.

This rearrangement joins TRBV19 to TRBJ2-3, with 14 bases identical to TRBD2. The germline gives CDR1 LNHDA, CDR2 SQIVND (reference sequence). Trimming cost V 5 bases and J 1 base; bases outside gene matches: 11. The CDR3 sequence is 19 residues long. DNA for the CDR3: TGTGCCAGTAGTGGACGGGGACTAGCGGGAGAGACGGGCACAGATACGCAGTATTTT. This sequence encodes CASSGRGLAGETGTDTQYF.

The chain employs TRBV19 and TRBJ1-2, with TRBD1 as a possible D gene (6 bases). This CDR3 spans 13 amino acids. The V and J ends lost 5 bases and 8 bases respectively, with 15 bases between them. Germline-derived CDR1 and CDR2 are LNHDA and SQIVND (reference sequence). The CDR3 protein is CASSLQGSYGYTF. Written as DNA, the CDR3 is TGTGCCAGTAGTCTACAGGGTTCCTACGGCTACACCTTC. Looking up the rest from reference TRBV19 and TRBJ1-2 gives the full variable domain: DGGITQSPKYLFRKEGQNVTLSCEQNLNHDAMYWYRQDPGQGLRLIYYSQIVNDFQKGDIAEGYSVSREKKESFPLTVTSAQKNPTAFYLCASSLQGSYGYTFGSGTRLTVV.

The DNA for the CDR3 is TGTGCCATCATGACTAGCGGGAGTGCGGGCACCGGGGAGCTGTTTTTT. It encodes CAIMTSGSAGTGELFF. The chain has TRBV10-3 and TRBJ2-2; 12 positions match TRBD2. The V gene end was trimmed by 7 bases and the J gene end by 4 bases; junction bases not matched to a gene: 7. Germline V lookup: CDR1 ENHRY, CDR2 SYGVKD. This CDR3 is 16 amino acids long.

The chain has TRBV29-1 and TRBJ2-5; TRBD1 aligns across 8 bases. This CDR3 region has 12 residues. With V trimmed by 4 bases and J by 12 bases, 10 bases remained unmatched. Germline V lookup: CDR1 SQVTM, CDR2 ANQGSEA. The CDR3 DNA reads TGCAGCGTTGGAGACCCTCCGGGACAGGAGTACTTC. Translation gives CSVGDPPGQEYF.

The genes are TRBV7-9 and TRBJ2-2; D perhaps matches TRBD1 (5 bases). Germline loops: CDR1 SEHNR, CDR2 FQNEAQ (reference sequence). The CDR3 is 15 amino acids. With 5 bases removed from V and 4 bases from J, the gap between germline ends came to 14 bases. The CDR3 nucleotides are TGTGCCAGCAGCCTACTAAACCAGGGCACCGGGGAGCTGTTTTTT. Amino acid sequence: CASSLLNQGTGELFF.

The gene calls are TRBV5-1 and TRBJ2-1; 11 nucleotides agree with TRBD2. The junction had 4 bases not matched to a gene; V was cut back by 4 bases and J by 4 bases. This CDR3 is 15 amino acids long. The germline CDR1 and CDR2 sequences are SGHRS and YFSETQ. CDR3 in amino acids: CASSPWTSGYNEQFF. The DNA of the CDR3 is TGCGCCAGCAGCCCATGGACTAGCGGGTACAATGAGCAGTTCTTC.

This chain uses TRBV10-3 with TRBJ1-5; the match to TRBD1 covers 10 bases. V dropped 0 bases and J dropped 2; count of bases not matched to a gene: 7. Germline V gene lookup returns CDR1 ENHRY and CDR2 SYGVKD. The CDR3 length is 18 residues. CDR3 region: CAISESGTGVGGNQPQHF. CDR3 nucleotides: TGTGCCATCAGTGAGTCGGGGACAGGGGTGGGCGGCAATCAGCCCCAGCATTTT.